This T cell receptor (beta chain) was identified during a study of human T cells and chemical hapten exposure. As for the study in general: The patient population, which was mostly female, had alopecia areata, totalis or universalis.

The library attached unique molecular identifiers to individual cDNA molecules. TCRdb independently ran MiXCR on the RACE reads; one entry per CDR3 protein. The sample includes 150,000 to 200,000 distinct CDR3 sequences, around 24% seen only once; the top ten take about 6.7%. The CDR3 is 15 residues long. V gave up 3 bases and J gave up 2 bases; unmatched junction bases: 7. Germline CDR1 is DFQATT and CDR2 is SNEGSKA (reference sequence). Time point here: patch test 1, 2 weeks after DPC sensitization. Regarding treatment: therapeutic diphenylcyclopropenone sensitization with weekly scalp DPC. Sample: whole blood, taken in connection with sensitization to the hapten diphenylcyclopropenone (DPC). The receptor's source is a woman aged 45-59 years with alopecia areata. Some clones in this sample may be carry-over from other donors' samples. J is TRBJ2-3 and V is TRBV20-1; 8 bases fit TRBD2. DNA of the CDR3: TGCAGTGCTAGGGTGACAGCGGGAGCCACAGATACGCAGTATTTT. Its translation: CSARVTAGATDTQYF.